This TCR beta chain was recorded in a study of blood T cell repertoires in COVID-19. Study at large: The United States, Italy and Spain supplied acute and convalescent COVID-19 samples.

Participant-reported clinical history was the basis for cohort assignment. A case of COVID-19 had been met by exposed participants within 2 weeks before study entry. This CDR3 is 15 amino acids long. The V gene end was trimmed by 2 bases and the J gene end by 1 base; junction bases not matched to a gene: 1. Germline V gene data show CDR1 as LGHNA and CDR2 as YSLEER. In the original workflow: Amplification with reference gene primers provided the estimates of nucleated cell counts. Data came from immunoSEQ multiplex PCR; TCRdb stores just in-frame clones and leaves some out. From that table come the V and J calls and clone size; the DNA was used to work out D and trimming. Of fewer than 400,000 clones in the sample, 85% to 95% were seen once.

The specimen sequenced was PBMCs or T cells enriched from blood (not recorded which). The V gene is TRBV4-3, the J gene TRBJ2-3; the match to TRBD2 covers 9 bases. The TCR comes from a woman aged 30 to 39 who had been exposed to COVID-19. CDR3 residues: CASSQLAGGTDTQYF. In nucleotides, the CDR3 is TGCGCCAGCAGCCAATTAGCGGGGGGCACAGATACGCAGTATTTT.